This T cell receptor (beta chain) emerged from a study of PD-L1 blockade in urothelial cancer. Libraries were prepared by immunoSEQ multiplex PCR; TCRdb keeps only in-frame clonotypes and omits some of them. The sample gives about 50,000 clones, more than 75% of which show up once; about 10% is in the top ten. Germline assignment: CDR1 MNHNS and CDR2 SASEGT. The CDR3 contains 14 residues. In the case of this clone: Germline is not matched at one junction end, which may reflect a read error.

The sample's time point: peripheral blood 6 weeks after treatment start. The sample in question was PBMCs, obtained around atezolizumab (anti-PD-L1) treatment. V gene TRBV6-1 combines with J gene TRBJ1-1; D is uncertain. The receptor was isolated from a man aged 55 to 70 with urothelial cancer. CDR3 region: CASSGSIGNAEAFF. The CDR3 coding sequence is TGTGCCAGCAGTGGGAGCATCGGGAACGCTGAAGCTTTCTTT.